The 27 T cell receptor beta chains in this list originate from one sample, sequenced in a study of human thymus T cells (dated by TCRdb to 2018 to 2020). The protocol used for the library was the immunoSEQ multiplex PCR assay. Imported from immuneACCESS, the table was reduced by TCRdb to in-frame sequences with V and J called. These copies leave out some clones; in studies compared against another copy, an unresolved V gene accounts for under half, and the cause of the remainder is not known. For this sample there are tens of thousands of clones; approximately 95% appear just once. The top ten hold 6% of the sample. The sequenced sample was blood. These receptors were obtained from a boy in the first two years of life with a congenital heart defect but otherwise immunologically healthy.

The chain combines TRBV4-2 with TRBJ1-1; D remains unclear. The CDR3 covers 15 residues. Deletions cut 0 bases from V and 1 base from J, with 9 bases between. Germline lookup yields CDR1 LGHNA and CDR2 YNFKEQ. For the CDR3, the DNA is TGTGCCAGCAGCCAAGATCTCTTGCAGAACACTGAAGCTTTCTTT. It specifies CASSQDLLQNTEAFF.

The chain has TRBV6-1 and TRBJ1-1, with a possible D match to TRBD1 (5 bases). This CDR3 spans 15 amino acids. Germline loops: CDR1 MNHNS, CDR2 SASEGT. V lost 3 bases and J 1 base, leaving 12 bases between the germline ends. CDR3 DNA sequence: TGTGCCAGCAGTGACTGGGGGGGATCGAACACTGAAGCTTTCTTT. Its protein product is CASSDWGGSNTEAFF.

The V gene is TRBV6-5, the J gene TRBJ1-5; possible D gene TRBD1, 6 bases. CDR3 size: 15 residues. The germline V gene encodes CDR1 MNHEY and CDR2 SVGAGI. V lost 5 bases to trimming and J lost 5 bases, with 16 bases between them. CDR3 loop: CASSHLRGRDQPQHF. In DNA, the CDR3 is TGTGCCAGCAGTCACCTCAGGGGCCGGGATCAGCCCCAGCATTTT.

V gene TRBV5-1 combines with J gene TRBJ1-1; no reliable D call. Germline CDR1 SGHRS, CDR2 YFSETQ. This CDR3 contains 15 residues. V was clipped by 0 bases and J by 0 bases, with 9 bases between them. CDR3 residues: CASSLEGSLNTEAFF. In nucleotides, the CDR3 is TGCGCCAGCAGCTTGGAGGGTTCCCTGAACACTGAAGCTTTCTTT. The entire variable domain, with the rest obtained from reference TRBV5-1 and TRBJ1-1, is as follows: KAGVTQTPRYLIKTRGQQVTLSCSPISGHRSVSWYQQTPGQGLQFLFEYFSETQRNKGNFPGRFSGRQFSNSRSEMNVSTLELGDSALYLCASSLEGSLNTEAFFGQGTRLTVV.

This chain links TRBV28 with TRBJ2-7, with TRBD1 as a possible D gene (5 bases). The CDR3 is made up of 15 amino acids. Trimming removed 5 bases at V and 1 base at J, with 15 bases between. The germline V gene has CDR1 MDHEN and CDR2 SYDVKM. CDR3 bases: TGTGCCAGCAGTCCCCAGGGTTTTCGTTCCTACGAGCAGTACTTC. Translating it yields CASSPQGFRSYEQYF.

The rearrangement uses TRBV4-1 and TRBJ2-1; 14 bases are a match to TRBD2. V trimming: 0 bases; J trimming: 8 bases; junction bases outside the gene matches: 9. This CDR3 has 18 amino acids. Germline CDR1 reads MGHRA; CDR2 reads YSYEKL. In nucleotides, the CDR3 is TGCGCCAGCAGCCAAGACCCAGCCGGACTAGCGGGGGGATATGAGCAGTTCTTC. Its protein is CASSQDPAGLAGGYEQFF.

The V gene is TRBV10-3, the J gene TRBJ2-2; TRBD1 matches at 8 bases. CDR1 and CDR2 (germline): ENHRY, SYGVKD. V lost 8 bases, J lost 4 bases, and 3 bases stayed unmatched. The CDR3 contains 13 residues. For the CDR3, the DNA is TGTGCCATCCGGACAGGGCCCACCGGGGAGCTGTTTTTT. Translation: CAIRTGPTGELFF.

The chain carries TRBV5-4 and TRBJ2-7, with D hard to call. CDR1 is SGHNT, CDR2 YYREEE, per germline (reference sequence). V was cut by 0 bases and J by 0 bases, with 10 bases left in between. The CDR3 contains 15 residues. The CDR3 region has the DNA TGTGCCAGCAGCTTGGGGGTCGGCATCTCCTACGAGCAGTACTTC. This gives the protein CASSLGVGISYEQYF.

This chain connects TRBV5-1 to TRBJ2-7, with TRBD2 identical over 15 bases. Per germline, CDR1 SGHRS and CDR2 YFSETQ. This CDR3 contains 15 residues. The V gene end was trimmed by 4 bases and the J gene end by 6 bases; junction bases not matched to a gene: 5. CDR3 nucleotides: TGCGCCAGCAGCATCGGACTAGCGGGGGGGCTCGAGCAGTACTTC. Translated: CASSIGLAGGLEQYF.

This clone was seen a single time. The chain uses TRBV7-2 and TRBJ1-4; 8 positions match TRBD1. CDR1 and CDR2 from the germline V gene are SGHTA and FQGNSA. The CDR3 is 15 residues long. The V gene end was trimmed by 2 bases and the J gene end by 7 bases; junction bases not matched to a gene: 6. CDR3: CASSLRAGGFEKLFF. DNA for the CDR3: TGTGCCAGCAGCTTAAGGGCAGGGGGCTTTGAAAAACTGTTTTTT.

The chain couples TRBV6-5 to TRBJ2-5; D ambiguous. Trimming cost V 7 bases and J 5 bases, with 8 bases left between them. The CDR3 has 11 residues. Germline V lookup: CDR1 MNHEY, CDR2 SVGAGI. CDR3 nucleotides: TGTGCCAGCAACAACGGGGAGACCCAGTACTTC. This gives the protein CASNNGETQYF.

This clone occurred once. V gene TRBV21-1 combines with J gene TRBJ1-5; TRBD1 was called by the table and not checked on the DNA. TRBV21-1 is a pseudogene locus. The length of the CDR3 is 17 residues. CDR3 in amino acids: CASSKDRDIYSNQPQHF. The CDR3 region has the DNA TGTGCCAGCAGCAAAGACAGGGATATATATAGCAATCAGCCCCAGCATTTT.

The chain has TRBV19 and TRBJ1-2, with D possibly TRBD1 on 5 matching bases. This CDR3 contains 15 residues. The germline V gene encodes CDR1 LNHDA and CDR2 SQIVND (reference sequence). V shed 3 bases and J shed 0 bases, with 11 bases lying between them. DNA for the CDR3: TGTGCCAGTAGTATGAGGGGTACCTCTAACTATGGCTACACCTTC. Its protein is CASSMRGTSNYGYTF.

The rearrangement uses TRBV6-5 and TRBJ1-1, with TRBD1 as a possible D gene (5 bases). The CDR3 loop spans 13 amino acids. V was cut by 6 bases and J by 3 bases, with 11 bases left in between. Germline V CDR1 and CDR2: MNHEY, SVGAGI. CDR3 protein: CASSNPGHTEAFF. The CDR3 bases are TGTGCCAGCAGCAACCCGGGACACACTGAAGCTTTCTTT.

The gene calls are TRBV6-1 and TRBJ2-7; D is undetermined. The ends were cut back, 6 bases at V and 7 bases at J, with 13 bases in the middle. Per the germline V gene, CDR1 is MNHNS and CDR2 is SASEGT. CDR3 length: 12 residues. The CDR3 DNA sequence: TGTGCCAGCAGCCGCGGTGGGATGGAGCAGTACTTC. Protein sequence: CASSRGGMEQYF.

This rearrangement joins TRBV7-2 to TRBJ1-2; D is possibly TRBD1 (6 bases). This CDR3 comprises 16 residues. CDR1 SGHTA and CDR2 FQGNSA come from the germline V gene. Trimming took off 1 base at V and 1 base at J, with 13 bases between the two ends. This CDR3 is CASSLVGGQINYGYTF. CDR3 coding DNA: TGTGCCAGCAGCTTAGTAGGAGGACAGATTAACTATGGCTACACCTTC.

The chain combines TRBV19 with TRBJ2-5; 9 positions agree with TRBD2. Germline-derived CDR1 and CDR2 are LNHDA and SQIVND (reference sequence). The junction had 4 bases not matched to a gene; V was cut back by 4 bases and J by 4 bases. This CDR3 region has 14 residues. The CDR3 sequence is CASSTRTSVETQYF. The CDR3 nucleotides are TGTGCCAGTAGTACCAGGACTAGCGTAGAGACCCAGTACTTC.

The table lists this clone with a count of one. The chain is built from TRBV7-9 and TRBJ2-7, with D hard to call. The V end lost 1 base, the J end lost 3 bases, and 7 bases lay between the germline ends. The CDR3 sequence is 13 residues long. Germline lookup yields CDR1 SEHNR and CDR2 FQNEAQ (reference sequence). CDR3 DNA sequence: TGTGCCAGCAGCTTAGGGCCCGGCTACGAGCAGTACTTC. It codes for CASSLGPGYEQYF.

This clone has a single count. The chain couples TRBV19 to TRBJ1-1; D gene ambiguous. CDR1 LNHDA and CDR2 SQIVND come from the germline V gene (reference sequence). The length of the CDR3 is 15 residues. With 6 bases removed from V and 2 bases from J, the gap between germline ends came to 16 bases. As DNA, the CDR3 is TGTGCCAGTAGGATGGGCTTGGGAATCAACACTGAAGCTTTCTTT. Translating gives CASRMGLGINTEAFF. Filled out from reference TRBV19 and TRBJ1-1, the complete variable domain reads DGGITQSPKYLFRKEGQNVTLSCEQNLNHDAMYWYRQDPGQGLRLIYYSQIVNDFQKGDIAEGYSVSREKKESFPLTVTSAQKNPTAFYLCASRMGLGINTEAFFGQGTRLTVV.

The chain links TRBV5-1 to TRBJ2-7, with unresolved D. Trimming pared 0 bases from V and 9 bases from J, leaving 13 bases between. Germline CDR1 reads SGHRS; CDR2 reads YFSETQ. The CDR3 contains 13 residues. The DNA for the CDR3 is TGCGCCAGCAGCTTGGAAACCTATTTAGTGCAGTACTTC. It is translated as CASSLETYLVQYF.

The rearrangement joins TRBV5-4 to TRBJ1-2, with 9 bases fitting TRBD1. After removal of 1 base from V and 2 bases from J, the junction contained 3 bases not matched to a gene. This CDR3 region has 15 residues. Germline-derived CDR1 and CDR2 are SGHNT and YYREEE (reference sequence). CDR3 in DNA: TGTGCCAGCAGCTTGTCCGGGACAGGGAACTATGGCTACACCTTC. This codes for CASSLSGTGNYGYTF.

The V call is TRBV4-2, the J call TRBJ2-1; 10 nucleotides align to TRBD2. Per germline, CDR1 LGHNA and CDR2 YNFKEQ. This CDR3 region has 15 residues. J was trimmed by 7 bases and V by 2 bases; bases with no gene match: 5. The CDR3 coding sequence is TGTGCCAGCAGCCAAAGGGGACTAGCGCTGAATGAGCAGTTCTTC. It translates to CASSQRGLALNEQFF.

The chain has TRBV5-1 and TRBJ2-5; tentatively, D is TRBD1 or TRBD2 (5 bases each). CDR3 size: 13 residues. The germline V gene encodes CDR1 SGHRS and CDR2 YFSETQ. V gave up 1 base and J gave up 3 bases, with 7 bases separating them. DNA for the CDR3: TGCGCCAGCAGCTTGATGGGGGAAGAGACCCAGTACTTC. This encodes CASSLMGEETQYF.

The CDR3 here is CASSPHEGNYGYTF. The CDR3 region has the DNA TGCGCCAGCAGCCCCCATGAGGGCAACTATGGCTACACCTTC. The J gene is TRBJ1-2, the V gene TRBV4-3; no firm D call. Trimming took 4 bases from V and 2 from J, leaving 11 bases between them. The germline CDR1 and CDR2 sequences are LGHNA and YSLEER. The CDR3 consists of 14 residues.

This chain uses TRBV5-1 with TRBJ2-1, with 13 bases lining up with TRBD2. Per the germline V gene, CDR1 is SGHRS and CDR2 is YFSETQ. The CDR3 totals 15 residues. Trimming cost V 4 bases and J 9 bases; bases outside gene matches: 7. CDR3 region: CASSTRLAGGPEQFF. Written as DNA, the CDR3 is TGCGCCAGCAGCACAAGACTAGCGGGGGGCCCTGAGCAGTTCTTC.

The chain has TRBV5-8 and TRBJ1-5; D gene uncertain. The germline V gene has CDR1 SGHTS and CDR2 YDEGEE. There are 14 residues in the CDR3. The V end was cut by 2 bases, the J end by 0 bases, with 6 bases between. The CDR3 loop reads CASSLWASNQPQHF. In DNA, the CDR3 is TGTGCCAGCAGCTTATGGGCTAGCAATCAGCCCCAGCATTTT.

This sequence joins TRBV5-6 and TRBJ2-7; D is unresolved. CDR1 is SGHDT, CDR2 YYEEEE, per germline. The V end lost 0 bases, the J end lost 4 bases, and 14 bases lay between the germline ends. The CDR3 consists of 15 residues. The CDR3 spells CASSLGGHSSYEQYF. CDR3 coding DNA: TGTGCCAGCAGCTTGGGTGGGCACAGCTCTTACGAGCAGTACTTC.